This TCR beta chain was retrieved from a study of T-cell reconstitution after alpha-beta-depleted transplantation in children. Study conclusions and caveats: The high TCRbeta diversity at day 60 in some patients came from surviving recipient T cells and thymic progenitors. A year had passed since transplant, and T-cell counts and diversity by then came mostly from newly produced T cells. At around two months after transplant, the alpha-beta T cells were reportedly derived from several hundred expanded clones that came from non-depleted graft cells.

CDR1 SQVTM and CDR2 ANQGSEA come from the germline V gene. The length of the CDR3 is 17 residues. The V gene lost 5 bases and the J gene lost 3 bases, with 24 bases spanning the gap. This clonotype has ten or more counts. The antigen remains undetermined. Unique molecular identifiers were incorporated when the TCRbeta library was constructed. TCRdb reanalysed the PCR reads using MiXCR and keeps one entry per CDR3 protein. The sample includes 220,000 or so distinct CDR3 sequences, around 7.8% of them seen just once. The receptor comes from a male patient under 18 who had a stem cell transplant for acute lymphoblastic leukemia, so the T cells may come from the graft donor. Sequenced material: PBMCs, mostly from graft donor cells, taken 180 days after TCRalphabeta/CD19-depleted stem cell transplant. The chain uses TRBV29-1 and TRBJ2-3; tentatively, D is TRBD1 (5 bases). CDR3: CSVTDPSSRGGTDTQYF. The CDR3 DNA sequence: TGCAGCGTTACCGACCCCTCTTCAAGGGGTGGGACAGATACGCAGTATTTT.